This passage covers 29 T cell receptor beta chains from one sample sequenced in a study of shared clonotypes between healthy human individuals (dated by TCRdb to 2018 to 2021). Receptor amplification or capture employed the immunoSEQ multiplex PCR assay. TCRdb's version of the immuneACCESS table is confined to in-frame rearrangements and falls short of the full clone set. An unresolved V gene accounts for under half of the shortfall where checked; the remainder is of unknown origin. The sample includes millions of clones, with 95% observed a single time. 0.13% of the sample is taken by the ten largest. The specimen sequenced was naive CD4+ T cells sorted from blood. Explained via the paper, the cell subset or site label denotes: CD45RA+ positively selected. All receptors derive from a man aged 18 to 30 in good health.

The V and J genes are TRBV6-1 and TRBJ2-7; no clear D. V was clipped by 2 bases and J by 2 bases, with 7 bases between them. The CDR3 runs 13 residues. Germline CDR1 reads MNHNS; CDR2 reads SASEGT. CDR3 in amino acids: CASSEPTPYEQYF. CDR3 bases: TGTGCCAGCAGTGAACCGACCCCCTACGAGCAGTACTTC.

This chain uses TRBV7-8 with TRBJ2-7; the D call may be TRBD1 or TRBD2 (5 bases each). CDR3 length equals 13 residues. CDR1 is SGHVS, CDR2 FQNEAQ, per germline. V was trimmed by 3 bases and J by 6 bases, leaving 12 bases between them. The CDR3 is CASSFSRAGEQYF. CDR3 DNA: TGTGCCAGCAGCTTCTCCAGGGCGGGCGAGCAGTACTTC.

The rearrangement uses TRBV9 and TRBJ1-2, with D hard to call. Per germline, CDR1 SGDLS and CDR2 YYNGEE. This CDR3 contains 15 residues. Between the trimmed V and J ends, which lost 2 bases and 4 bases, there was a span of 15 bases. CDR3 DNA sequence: TGTGCCAGCAGCGTCAGCGACACTCCCAGCTATGGCTACACCTTC. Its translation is CASSVSDTPSYGYTF.

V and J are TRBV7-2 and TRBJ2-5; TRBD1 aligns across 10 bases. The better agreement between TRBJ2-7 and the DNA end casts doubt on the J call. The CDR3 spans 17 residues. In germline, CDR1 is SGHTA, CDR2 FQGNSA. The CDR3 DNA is TGTGCCAGCAGCTTAGGGGGACAGGGGTTGATGAACTACGAGCAGTACTTC. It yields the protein CASSLGGQGLMNYEQYF.

This chain's CDR3 is CASSSRTGLVLENTEAFF. The CDR3, as DNA: TGCGCCAGCAGCTCGCGGACAGGGTTGGTTCTAGAGAACACTGAAGCTTTCTTT. The chain is built from TRBV4-1 and TRBJ1-1; TRBD1 agrees at 8 bases. Looked up from germline, CDR1 is MGHRA and CDR2 is YSYEKL. The CDR3 is made up of 18 amino acids. Germline trimming cut 5 bases from V and 1 base from J; bases unmatched to any gene: 15.

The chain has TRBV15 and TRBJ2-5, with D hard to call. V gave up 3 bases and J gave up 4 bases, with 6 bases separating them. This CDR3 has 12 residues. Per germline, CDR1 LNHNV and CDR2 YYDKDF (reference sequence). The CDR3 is CATSSLRETQYF. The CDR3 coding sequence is TGTGCCACCAGCAGTCTCCGAGAGACCCAGTACTTC.

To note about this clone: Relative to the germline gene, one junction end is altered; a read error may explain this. In nucleotides, the CDR3 is TGTGCCAGCAGTGCTTCGGGACGTTACTACGAGCAGCACTTC. It specifies CASSASGRYYEQHF. The chain links TRBV25-1 to TRBJ2-7; D is perhaps TRBD1 or TRBD2 (5 bases each). CDR3 size: 14 residues. Germline V gene sequence: CDR1 MGHDK, CDR2 SYGVNS.

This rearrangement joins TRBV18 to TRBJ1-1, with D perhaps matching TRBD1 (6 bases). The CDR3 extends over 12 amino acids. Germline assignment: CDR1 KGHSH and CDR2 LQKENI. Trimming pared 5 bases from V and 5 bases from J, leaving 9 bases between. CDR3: CASSGRGTEAFF. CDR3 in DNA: TGTGCCAGCTCAGGAAGGGGGACTGAAGCTTTCTTT.

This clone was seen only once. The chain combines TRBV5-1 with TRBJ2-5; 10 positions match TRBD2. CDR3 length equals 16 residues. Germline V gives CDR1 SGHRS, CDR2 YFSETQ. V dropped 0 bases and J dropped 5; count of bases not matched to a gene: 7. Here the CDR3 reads CASSLGTSGDTETQYF. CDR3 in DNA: TGCGCCAGCAGCTTGGGGACTAGCGGTGATACGGAGACCCAGTACTTC. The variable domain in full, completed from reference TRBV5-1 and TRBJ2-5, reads KAGVTQTPRYLIKTRGQQVTLSCSPISGHRSVSWYQQTPGQGLQFLFEYFSETQRNKGNFPGRFSGRQFSNSRSEMNVSTLELGDSALYLCASSLGTSGDTETQYFGPGTRLLVL.

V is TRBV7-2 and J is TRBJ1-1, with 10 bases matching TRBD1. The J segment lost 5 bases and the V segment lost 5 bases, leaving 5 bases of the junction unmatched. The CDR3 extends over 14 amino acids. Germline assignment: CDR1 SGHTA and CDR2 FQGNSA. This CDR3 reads CASSRTGGGTEAFF. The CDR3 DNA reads TGTGCCAGCAGCCGGACAGGGGGAGGGACTGAAGCTTTCTTT.

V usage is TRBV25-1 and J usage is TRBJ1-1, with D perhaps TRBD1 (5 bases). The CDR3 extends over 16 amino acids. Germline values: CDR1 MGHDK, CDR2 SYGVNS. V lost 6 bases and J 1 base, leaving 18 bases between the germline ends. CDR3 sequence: CASRGGGMQKNTEAFF. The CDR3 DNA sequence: TGTGCCAGCAGGGGGGGTGGGATGCAGAAGAACACTGAAGCTTTCTTT.

CDR3 loop: CASSYRTDATEKLFF. The CDR3 DNA sequence: TGTGCCAGCAGTTATCGGACGGACGCAACCGAAAAACTGTTTTTT. The chain joins TRBV6-5 to TRBJ1-4; D is undetermined. The CDR3 length is 15 residues. Trimming stripped 3 bases from V and 8 bases from J, with 16 bases between. Germline values: CDR1 MNHEY, CDR2 SVGAGI.

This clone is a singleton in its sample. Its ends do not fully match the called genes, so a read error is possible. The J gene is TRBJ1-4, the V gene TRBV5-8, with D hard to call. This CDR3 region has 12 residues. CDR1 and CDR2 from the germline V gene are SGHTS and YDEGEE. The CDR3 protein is CASSLSPGPLSF. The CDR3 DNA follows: TGTGCCAGCAGCTTGTCCCCGGGTCCTCTGAGTTTT.

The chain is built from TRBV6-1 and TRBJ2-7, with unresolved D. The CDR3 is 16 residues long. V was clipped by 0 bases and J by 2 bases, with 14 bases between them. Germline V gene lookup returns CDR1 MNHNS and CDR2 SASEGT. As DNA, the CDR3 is TGTGCCAGCAGTGAAGCGCTTCGTGGGAACCCCTACGAGCAGTACTTC. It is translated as CASSEALRGNPYEQYF.

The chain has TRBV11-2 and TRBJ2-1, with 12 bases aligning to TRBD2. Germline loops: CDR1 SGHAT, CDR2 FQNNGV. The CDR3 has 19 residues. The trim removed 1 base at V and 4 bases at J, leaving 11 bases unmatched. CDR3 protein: CASSLGRLAGGPWYNEQFF. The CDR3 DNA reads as TGTGCCAGCAGCTTAGGTAGGCTAGCGGGAGGGCCGTGGTACAATGAGCAGTTCTTC.

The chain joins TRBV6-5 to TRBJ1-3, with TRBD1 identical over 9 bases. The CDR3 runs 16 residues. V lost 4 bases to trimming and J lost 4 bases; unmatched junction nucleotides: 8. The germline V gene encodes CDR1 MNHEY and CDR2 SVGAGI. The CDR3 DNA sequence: TGTGCCAGCAGTTTCTTACAGGGGGCAGACGGAAACACCATATATTTT. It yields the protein CASSFLQGADGNTIYF.

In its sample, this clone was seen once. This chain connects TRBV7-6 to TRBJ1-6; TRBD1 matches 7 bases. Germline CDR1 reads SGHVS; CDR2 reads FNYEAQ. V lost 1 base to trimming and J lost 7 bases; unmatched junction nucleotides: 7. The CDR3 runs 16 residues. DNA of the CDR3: TGTGCCAGCAGCTTAGGAGGCAGGGGGTTAAATTCACCCCTCCACTTT. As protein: CASSLGGRGLNSPLHF.

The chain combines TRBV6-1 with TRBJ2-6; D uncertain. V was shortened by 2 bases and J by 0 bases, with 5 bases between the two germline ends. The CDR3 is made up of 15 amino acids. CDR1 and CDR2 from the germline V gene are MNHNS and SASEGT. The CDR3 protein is CASSEMGSGANVLTF. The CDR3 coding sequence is TGTGCCAGCAGTGAAATGGGCTCTGGGGCCAACGTCCTGACTTTC.

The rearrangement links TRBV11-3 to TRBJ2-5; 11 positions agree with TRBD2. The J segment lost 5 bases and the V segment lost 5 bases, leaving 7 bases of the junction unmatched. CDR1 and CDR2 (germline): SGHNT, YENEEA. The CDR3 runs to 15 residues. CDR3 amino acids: CASSMTSGTSETQYF. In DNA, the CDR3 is TGTGCCAGCAGCATGACTAGCGGGACCTCGGAGACCCAGTACTTC.

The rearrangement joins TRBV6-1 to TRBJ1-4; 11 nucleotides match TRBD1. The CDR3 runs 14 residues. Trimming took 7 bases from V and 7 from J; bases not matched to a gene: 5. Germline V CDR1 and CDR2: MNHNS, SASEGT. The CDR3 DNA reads TGTGCCAGCACCCCGGGACAGGGGGTTGAAAAACTGTTTTTT. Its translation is CASTPGQGVEKLFF.

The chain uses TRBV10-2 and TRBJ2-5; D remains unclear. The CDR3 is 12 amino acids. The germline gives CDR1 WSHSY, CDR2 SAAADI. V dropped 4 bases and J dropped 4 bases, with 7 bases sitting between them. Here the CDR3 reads CASSASPETQYF. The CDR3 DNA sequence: TGCGCCAGCAGTGCCTCACCAGAGACCCAGTACTTC.

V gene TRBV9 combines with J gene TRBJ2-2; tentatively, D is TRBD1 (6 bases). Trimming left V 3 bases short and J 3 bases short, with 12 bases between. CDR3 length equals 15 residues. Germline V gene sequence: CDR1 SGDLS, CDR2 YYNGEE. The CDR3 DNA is TGTGCCAGCAGCGCCCACCAGGGGTACACCGGGGAGCTGTTTTTT. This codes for CASSAHQGYTGELFF.

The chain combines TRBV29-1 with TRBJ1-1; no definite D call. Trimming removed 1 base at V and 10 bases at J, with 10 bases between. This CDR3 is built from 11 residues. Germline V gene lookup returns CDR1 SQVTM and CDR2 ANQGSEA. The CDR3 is CSVEGTNLAFF. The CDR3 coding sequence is TGCAGCGTTGAAGGAACGAACTTAGCTTTCTTT.

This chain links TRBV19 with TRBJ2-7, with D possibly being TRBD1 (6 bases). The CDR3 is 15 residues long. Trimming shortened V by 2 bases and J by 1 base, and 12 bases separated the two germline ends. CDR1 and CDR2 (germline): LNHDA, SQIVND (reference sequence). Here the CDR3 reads CASSIYRAGSYEQYF. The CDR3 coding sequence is TGTGCCAGTAGTATATACAGGGCGGGTTCCTACGAGCAGTACTTC.

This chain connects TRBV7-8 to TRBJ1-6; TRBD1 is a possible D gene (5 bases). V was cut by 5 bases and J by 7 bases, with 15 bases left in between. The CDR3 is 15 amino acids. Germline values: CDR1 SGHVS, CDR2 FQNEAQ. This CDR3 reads CASSPPGGWNSPLHF. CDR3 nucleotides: TGTGCCAGCAGCCCGCCGGGGGGATGGAATTCACCCCTCCACTTT. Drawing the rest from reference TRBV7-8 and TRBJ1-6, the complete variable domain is GAGVSQSPRYKVAKRGQDVALRCDPISGHVSLFWYQQALGQGPEFLTYFQNEAQLDKSGLPSDRFFAERPEGSVSTLKIQRTQQEDSAVYLCASSPPGGWNSPLHFGNGTRLTVT.

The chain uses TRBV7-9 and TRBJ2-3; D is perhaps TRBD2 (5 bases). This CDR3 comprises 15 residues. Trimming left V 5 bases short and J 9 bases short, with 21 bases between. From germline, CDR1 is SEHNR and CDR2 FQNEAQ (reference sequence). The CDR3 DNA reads TGTGCCAGCAGCCCCAAATCCCTCTACGAGGGCACGCAGTATTTT. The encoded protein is CASSPKSLYEGTQYF.

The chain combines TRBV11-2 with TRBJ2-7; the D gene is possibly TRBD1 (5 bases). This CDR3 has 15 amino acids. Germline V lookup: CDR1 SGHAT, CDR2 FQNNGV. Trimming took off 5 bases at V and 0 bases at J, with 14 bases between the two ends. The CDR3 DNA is TGTGCCAGCAGCCTTTACAGGTCACCCTCCTACGAGCAGTACTTC. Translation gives CASSLYRSPSYEQYF.

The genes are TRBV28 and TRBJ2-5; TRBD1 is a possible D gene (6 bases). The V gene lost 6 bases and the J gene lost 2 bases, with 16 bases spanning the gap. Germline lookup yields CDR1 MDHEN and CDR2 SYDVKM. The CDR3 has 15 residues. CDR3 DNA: TGTGCCAGCAGCTCACCGGGACAACGACAAGAGACCCAGTACTTC. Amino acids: CASSSPGQRQETQYF. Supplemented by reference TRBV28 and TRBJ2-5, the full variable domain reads DVKVTQSSRYLVKRTGEKVFLECVQDMDHENMFWYRQDPGLGLRLIYFSYDVKMKEKGDIPEGYSVSREKKERFSLILESASTNQTSMYLCASSSPGQRQETQYFGPGTRLLVL.

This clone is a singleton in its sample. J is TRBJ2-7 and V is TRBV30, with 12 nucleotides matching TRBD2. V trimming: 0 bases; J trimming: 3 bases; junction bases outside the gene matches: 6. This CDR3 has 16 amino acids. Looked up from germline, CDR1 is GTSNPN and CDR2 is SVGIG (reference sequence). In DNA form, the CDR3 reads TGTGCCTGGAGTGTCCGGACTAGCGGGATGAGCTACGAGCAGTACTTC. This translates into CAWSVRTSGMSYEQYF.